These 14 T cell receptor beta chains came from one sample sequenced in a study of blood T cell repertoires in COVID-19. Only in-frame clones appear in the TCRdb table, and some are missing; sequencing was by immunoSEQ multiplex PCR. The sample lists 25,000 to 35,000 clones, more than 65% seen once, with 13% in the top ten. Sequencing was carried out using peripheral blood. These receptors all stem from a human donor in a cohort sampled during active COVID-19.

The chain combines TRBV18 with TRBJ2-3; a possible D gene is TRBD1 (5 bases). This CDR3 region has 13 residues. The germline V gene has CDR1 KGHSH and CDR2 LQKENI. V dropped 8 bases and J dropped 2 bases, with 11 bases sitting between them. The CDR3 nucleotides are TGTGCCAGCGCAGGGTTAATCACAGATACGCAGTATTTT. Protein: CASAGLITDTQYF.

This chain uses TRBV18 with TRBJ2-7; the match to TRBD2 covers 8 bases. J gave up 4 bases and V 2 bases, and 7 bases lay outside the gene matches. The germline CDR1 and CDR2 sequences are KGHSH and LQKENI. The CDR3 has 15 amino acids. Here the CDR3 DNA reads TGTGCCAGCTCACCAAGTGGGACTAGTATTTACGAGCAGTACTTC. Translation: CASSPSGTSIYEQYF.

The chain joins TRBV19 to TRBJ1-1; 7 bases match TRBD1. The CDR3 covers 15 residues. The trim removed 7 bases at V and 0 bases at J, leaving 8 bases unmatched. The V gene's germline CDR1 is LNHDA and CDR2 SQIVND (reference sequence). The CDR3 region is CASTTGQTLNTEAFF. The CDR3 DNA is TGTGCCAGTACGACGGGACAGACCTTGAACACTGAAGCTTTCTTT.

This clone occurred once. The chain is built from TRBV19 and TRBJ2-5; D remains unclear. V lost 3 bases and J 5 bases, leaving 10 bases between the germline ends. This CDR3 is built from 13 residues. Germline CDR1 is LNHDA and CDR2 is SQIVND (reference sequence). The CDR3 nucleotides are TGTGCCAGTAGTATTACCCGGCGGGAGACCCAGTACTTC. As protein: CASSITRRETQYF. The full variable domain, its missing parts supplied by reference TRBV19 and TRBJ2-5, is DGGITQSPKYLFRKEGQNVTLSCEQNLNHDAMYWYRQDPGQGLRLIYYSQIVNDFQKGDIAEGYSVSREKKESFPLTVTSAQKNPTAFYLCASSITRRETQYFGPGTRLLVL.

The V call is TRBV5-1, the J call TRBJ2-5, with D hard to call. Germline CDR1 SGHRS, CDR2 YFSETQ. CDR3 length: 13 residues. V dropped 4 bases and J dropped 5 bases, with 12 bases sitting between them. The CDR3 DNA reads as TGCGCCAGCAGCCCCGGAGTTGGGGAGACCCAGTACTTC. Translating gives CASSPGVGETQYF.

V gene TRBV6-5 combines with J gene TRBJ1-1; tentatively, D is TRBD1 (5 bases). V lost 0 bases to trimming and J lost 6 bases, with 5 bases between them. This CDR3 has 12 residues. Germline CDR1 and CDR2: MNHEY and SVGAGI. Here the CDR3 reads CASSYSGAEAFF. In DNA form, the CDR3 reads TGTGCCAGCAGTTACTCAGGGGCTGAAGCTTTCTTT.

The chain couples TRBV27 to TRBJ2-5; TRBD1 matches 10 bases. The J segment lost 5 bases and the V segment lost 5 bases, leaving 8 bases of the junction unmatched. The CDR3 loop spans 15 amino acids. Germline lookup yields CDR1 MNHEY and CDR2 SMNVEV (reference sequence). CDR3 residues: CASSNSGTGAETQYF. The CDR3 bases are TGTGCCAGCAGTAACTCCGGGACAGGGGCGGAGACCCAGTACTTC.

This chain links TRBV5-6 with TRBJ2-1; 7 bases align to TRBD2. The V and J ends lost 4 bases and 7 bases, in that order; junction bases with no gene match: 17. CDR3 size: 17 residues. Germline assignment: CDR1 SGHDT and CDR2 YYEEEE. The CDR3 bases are TGTGCCAGCAGCAAGGGGAGGGTCAGGGCTTTAGGGAATGAGCAGTTCTTC. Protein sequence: CASSKGRVRALGNEQFF. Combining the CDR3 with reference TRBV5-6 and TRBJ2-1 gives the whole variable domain DAGVTQSPTHLIKTRGQQVTLRCSPKSGHDTVSWYQQALGQGPQFIFQYYEEEERQRGNFPDRFSGHQFPNYSSELNVNALLLGDSALYLCASSKGRVRALGNEQFFGPGTRLTVL.

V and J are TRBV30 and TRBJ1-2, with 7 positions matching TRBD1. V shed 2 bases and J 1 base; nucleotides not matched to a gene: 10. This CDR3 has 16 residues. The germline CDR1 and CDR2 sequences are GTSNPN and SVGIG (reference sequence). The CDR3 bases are TGTGCCTGGAGTCGGCAGGGGGTCGGGGTTAACTATGGCTACACCTTC. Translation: CAWSRQGVGVNYGYTF.

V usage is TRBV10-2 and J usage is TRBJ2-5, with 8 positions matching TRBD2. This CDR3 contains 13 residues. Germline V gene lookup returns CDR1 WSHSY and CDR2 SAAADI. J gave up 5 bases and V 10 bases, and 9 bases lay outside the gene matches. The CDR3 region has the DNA TGCGCCACCGGGACTAGTATGTGGGAGACCCAGTACTTC. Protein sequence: CATGTSMWETQYF.

CDR3 loop: CAISESTGGLGGYTF. CDR3 DNA: TGTGCCATCAGTGAGTCGACAGGGGGCCTCGGGGGCTACACCTTC. The J gene is TRBJ1-2, the V gene TRBV10-3; 10 nucleotides align to TRBD1. The CDR3 runs 15 residues. V was pared by 0 bases and J by 8 bases, with 6 bases of the junction left unmatched. Germline CDR1 reads ENHRY; CDR2 reads SYGVKD.

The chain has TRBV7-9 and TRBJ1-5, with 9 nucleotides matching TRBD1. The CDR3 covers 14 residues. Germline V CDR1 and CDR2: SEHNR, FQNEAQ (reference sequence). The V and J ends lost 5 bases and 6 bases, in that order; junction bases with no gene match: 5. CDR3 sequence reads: CASSRTGESQPQHF. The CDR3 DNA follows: TGTGCCAGCAGCCGGACAGGGGAATCTCAGCCCCAGCATTTT.

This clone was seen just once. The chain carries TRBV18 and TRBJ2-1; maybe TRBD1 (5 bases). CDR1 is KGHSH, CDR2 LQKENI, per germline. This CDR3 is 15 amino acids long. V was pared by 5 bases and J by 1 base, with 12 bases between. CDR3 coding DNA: TGTGCCAGCTCAAGACAGCGTGGGTCCTACAATGAGCAGTTCTTC. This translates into CASSRQRGSYNEQFF.

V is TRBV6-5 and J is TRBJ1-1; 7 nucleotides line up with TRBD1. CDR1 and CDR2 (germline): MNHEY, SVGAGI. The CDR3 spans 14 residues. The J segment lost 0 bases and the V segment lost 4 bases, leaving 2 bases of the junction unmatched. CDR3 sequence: CASSWDRLNTEAFF. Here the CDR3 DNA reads TGTGCCAGCAGTTGGGACAGATTGAACACTGAAGCTTTCTTT.